The rows below give T cell receptor beta chains drawn from one sample of a study of shared clonotypes between healthy human individuals. The repertoire was sequenced with immunoSEQ multiplex PCR; TCRdb's copy has only in-frame clones and lacks some. Seen here are hundreds of thousands of clones, about two thirds observed once, and the top ten hold 1.8%. The material sequenced was memory CD4+ T cells sorted from blood. These TCRs come from a woman aged 30 to 39 in good health. The CDR3 runs from the conserved cysteine through the conserved F or W.

TRBV2,TRBJ1-5,CASSARTRSNQPQHF
TRBV15,TRBJ2-2,CATSRKSLNTGELFF
TRBV2,TRBJ2-1,CASSAIASRHEQFF
TRBV18,TRBJ1-3,CASSPRGPKTGNTIYF
TRBV5-4,TRBJ1-3,CASGIKSSGNTIYF
TRBV10-2,TRBJ2-1,CASSGTGYNEQFF
TRBV5-6,TRBJ2-2,CASSWGLAETGELFF
TRBV18,TRBJ2-7,CASSPTSGGTYYEQYF
TRBV28,TRBJ2-3,CASSSNQGTLLTDTQYF
TRBV30,TRBJ1-2,CAWSATRTGGRGYTF